The entry below describes one T cell receptor (beta chain). This CDR3 has 16 residues. Germline V gene lookup returns CDR1 MDHEN and CDR2 SYDVKM. V trimming: 8 bases; J trimming: 3 bases; junction bases outside the gene matches: 11. This sample stems from a study of T cell responses to AZD1222 COVID-19 vaccine. TCRdb's copy holds only in-frame clones and misses some; the assay was immunoSEQ multiplex PCR. The sample carries about 140,000 clones, 85% to 95% recorded once. The sample here was peripheral blood, taken on day 0 of MenACWY control vaccination. The chain recombines TRBV28 with TRBJ1-2, with 11 nucleotides matching TRBD1. This clonotype originated in an adult in good health. CDR3 residues: CASRPPGQGAYYGYTF. The CDR3 DNA sequence: TGTGCCAGCCGGCCGCCCGGACAGGGGGCGTACTATGGCTACACCTTC.